A selection of T cell receptor beta chains follows, all from one sample in a study of T cell changes during pregnancy in multiple sclerosis. Using immunoSEQ multiplex PCR, the repertoire was profiled, and TCRdb retains in-frame clones only, with some absent. The top ten clones hold less than 2% of a sample with approximately 71,000 clones, roughly 89% of them seen once. Sequences were derived from peripheral blood, sampled in the second trimester of pregnancy. These receptors were taken from a female donor with multiple sclerosis, enrolled in a pregnancy study. CDR3s include the opening cysteine and the closing phenylalanine or tryptophan. Fields, in order: CDR3 length, clone size, J gene, D gene, V gene, CDR3 DNA, CDR3 protein. D genes are given only for firm matches. A row's size may be missing; if present it is once, few, many or a size class.

>14|NA|TRBJ1-3|NA|TRBV5-1
TGCGCCAGCAGTCCTGGGACTGCTGGAAACACCATATATTTT
CASSPGTAGNTIYF
>14|NA|TRBJ2-7|TRBD1|TRBV25-1
TGTGCCAGCAGTGAGGCCGGGACAGGGTCTTTGGTCTACTTC
CASSEAGTGSLVYF
>14|NA|TRBJ2-7|NA|TRBV28
TGTGCCAGCAGTTTAGTCCAGGGGGGAAACGAGCAGTACTTC
CASSLVQGGNEQYF
>17|NA|TRBJ2-7|TRBD1|TRBV11-3
TGTGCCAGCAGCTCCCGCCCCCCGAACAGGGGGCCCTACGAGCAGTACTTC
CASSSRPPNRGPYEQYF
>15|NA|TRBJ1-5|TRBD1|TRBV18
TGTGCCAGCTCACCCCGGGACAGGGAATATCAGGCCCAGCATTTT
CASSPRDREYQAQHF
>15|once|TRBJ1-2|TRBD1|TRBV5-1
TGCGCCAGCAGCACCGGTGAGACAGGGGACTATGGCTACACCTTC
CASSTGETGDYGYTF
>17|NA|TRBJ2-1|TRBD2|TRBV4-1
TGCGCCAGCAGCCACCCGACCCCCAGCGGGGCGTACAATGAGCAGTTCTTC
CASSHPTPSGAYNEQFF
>15|NA|TRBJ1-1|NA|TRBV30
TGTGCCTGGAGCCGCCTAGGGCGGGATAACACTGAAGCTTTCTTT
CAWSRLGRDNTEAFF
>16|NA|TRBJ2-3|TRBD2|TRBV29-1
TGCAGCGTTGAAGGGGGACTAGCGGGAGCCTCAGATACGCAGTATTTT
CSVEGGLAGASDTQYF
>13|NA|TRBJ1-2|NA|TRBV7-2
TGTGCCAGCAGTTCATCGGGGGGGCTCGGCTACACCTTC
CASSSSGGLGYTF
>18|NA|TRBJ2-1|TRBD2|TRBV5-1
TGCGCCAGCAGCTTAACCGGGACTAGCGCGAGCTCCTACAATGAGCAGTTCTTC
CASSLTGTSASSYNEQFF
>16|NA|TRBJ1-4|TRBD1|TRBV6-1
TGTGCCAGCAGTGAAGCGGGAGGGACAGGGAATGAAAAACTGTTTTTT
CASSEAGGTGNEKLFF
>14|NA|TRBJ2-7|NA|TRBV7-2
TGTGCCAGCAGCCCCCAACTAGCTAATTACGAGCAGTACTTC
CASSPQLANYEQYF
>13|NA|TRBJ2-7|TRBD1|TRBV5-4
TGTGCCAGCAGCCCACAAGACAGGGGCGAGCAGTACTTC
CASSPQDRGEQYF
>16|NA|TRBJ2-5|TRBD2|TRBV10-3
TGTGCCATCAGTACAAATAGCGGGGGGGCCTGGAAGACCCAGTACTTC
CAISTNSGGAWKTQYF
>14|NA|TRBJ2-7|TRBD1|TRBV10-3
TGTGCCATCAGTGAAAGGGACAGCTCCTACGAGCAGTACTTC
CAISERDSSYEQYF
>13|NA|TRBJ2-3|NA|TRBV11-2
TGTGCCAGCAGCTTTTCCAACACAGATACGCAGTATTTT
CASSFSNTDTQYF
>15|NA|TRBJ1-2|NA|TRBV6-1
TGTGCCAGCAGTCCCAGCCAAACGACGGGCTATGGCTACACCTTC
CASSPSQTTGYGYTF
>19|NA|TRBJ2-3|TRBD2|TRBV7-9
TGTGCCAGCAGCTTACTCAGAGGAGAGGGCGGACTAGTCACAGATACGCAGTATTTT
CASSLLRGEGGLVTDTQYF
>15|once|TRBJ1-1|NA|TRBV9
TGTGCCAGCAGCGTAGGGGGCAGTCAGAACACTGAAGCTTTCTTT
CASSVGGSQNTEAFF
>15|NA|TRBJ2-6|NA|TRBV6-1
TGTGCCAGCAGTAATAGGGGCTCTGGGGCCAACGTCCTGACTTTC
CASSNRGSGANVLTF
>14|NA|TRBJ2-7|TRBD2|TRBV13
TGTGCCAGCAGCGATAGCGGGAGGTCCTACGAGCAGTACTTC
CASSDSGRSYEQYF